This entry lists 14 T cell receptor beta chains sequenced from one sample in a study of Ad26.COV2.S vaccination and SARS-CoV-2 variants. Sequencing used immunoSEQ multiplex PCR; TCRdb keeps in-frame clones, though not all of them. The sample contains about 680,000 clones, around 90% of which appear only once. Specified treatment: about 20 received Ad26.COV2.S at low or high dose, single or two shots; about 5 received placebo; per-sample allocation not given. Collection of the samples took place on day 63 after the first injection of vaccine or placebo. The sample was peripheral blood, taken in a trial of Ad26.COV2.S vaccine versus placebo. The receptors derive from a person between 18 and 65 years old who received the Ad26.COV2.S COVID-19 vaccine or a placebo.

The V and J genes are TRBV27 and TRBJ1-2; 9 bases are shared with TRBD1. Trimming at V came to 5 bases and at J to 5 bases, leaving 9 bases not matched to a gene. The CDR3 runs 15 residues. Per germline, CDR1 MNHEY and CDR2 SMNVEV (reference sequence). CDR3 amino acids: CASSGRGTGIYGYTF. In DNA form, the CDR3 reads TGTGCCAGCAGTGGCCGCGGGACAGGGATATATGGCTACACCTTC.

The V gene is TRBV3-1 (or the pseudogene TRBV3-2), the J gene TRBJ2-5; TRBD2 matches 14 bases. The germline V gene encodes CDR1 LGHDT and CDR2 YNNKEL (reference sequence). The CDR3 contains 17 residues. The trim removed 6 bases at V and 4 bases at J, leaving 10 bases unmatched. The CDR3 bases are TGTGCCAGCAGACCTCCACTCGGACTAGCGGGAGGAGAGACCCAGTACTTC. This gives the protein CASRPPLGLAGGETQYF.

The rearrangement links TRBV5-1 to TRBJ2-7; 10 positions agree with TRBD2. This CDR3 has 14 amino acids. Trimming removed 4 bases from V and 5 bases from J; junction bases left unmatched: 6. Germline CDR1 reads SGHRS; CDR2 reads YFSETQ. The CDR3 spells CASSPGLAMDEQYF. In DNA, the CDR3 is TGCGCCAGCAGCCCGGGACTAGCGATGGACGAGCAGTACTTC.

Regarding this clone: Distinct nucleotide sequences in the sample also encode this CDR3. The chain recombines TRBV7-3 with TRBJ2-5; the D is unclear. CDR1 is SGHTA, CDR2 FQGTGA, per germline. CDR3 length: 13 residues. V was clipped by 5 bases and J by 2 bases, with 9 bases between them. The DNA for the CDR3 is TGTGCCAGCAGCCCCGGTCTACAAGAGACCCAGTACTTC. This translates into CASSPGLQETQYF.

This clone showed up just once. The chain couples TRBV29-1 to TRBJ2-2; no firm D call. Trimming took 3 bases from V and 1 from J, leaving 6 bases between them. The CDR3 has 13 amino acids. Germline CDR1 is SQVTM and CDR2 is ANQGSEA. The CDR3 region is CSVDAVNTGELFF. For the CDR3, the DNA is TGCAGCGTTGACGCCGTGAACACCGGGGAGCTGTTTTTT.

The V gene is TRBV11-2, the J gene TRBJ2-6; a weak D match, TRBD2 (5 bases). V was trimmed by 1 base and J by 1 base, leaving 8 bases between them. The germline V gene has CDR1 SGHAT and CDR2 FQNNGV. The CDR3 loop spans 16 amino acids. The CDR3 sequence is CASSLAGTSGANVLTF. CDR3 nucleotide sequence: TGTGCCAGCAGCTTAGCGGGAACTTCTGGGGCCAACGTCCTGACTTTC.

The V gene is TRBV9, the J gene TRBJ2-3; D is possibly TRBD1 or TRBD2 (5 bases each). V was trimmed by 4 bases and J by 2 bases, leaving 14 bases between them. The CDR3 has 15 residues. From germline, CDR1 is SGDLS and CDR2 YYNGEE. CDR3 sequence: CASSPRPGTTDTQYF. The CDR3 DNA reads TGTGCCAGCAGCCCGCGCCCTGGGACCACAGATACGCAGTATTTT.

The chain recombines TRBV19 with TRBJ2-3; 12 nucleotides match TRBD2. CDR3 length equals 16 residues. With V trimmed by 7 bases and J by 7 bases, 12 bases remained unmatched. Germline V gene sequence: CDR1 LNHDA, CDR2 SQIVND (reference sequence). CDR3 amino acids: CASNKASGGAGNTQYF. In DNA form, the CDR3 reads TGTGCCAGTAATAAAGCTAGCGGGGGGGCGGGAAATACGCAGTATTTT.

CDR3 region: CATSGSLPTDTQYF. The CDR3 DNA sequence: TGTGCCACCAGCGGGAGTCTTCCCACAGATACGCAGTATTTT. The rearrangement joins TRBV15 to TRBJ2-3; tentatively, D is TRBD2 (5 bases). Trimming pared 5 bases from V and 2 bases from J, leaving 11 bases between. The CDR3 consists of 14 residues. The germline V gene encodes CDR1 LNHNV and CDR2 YYDKDF (reference sequence).

CDR3 in amino acids: CASSLAPDGAGNQPQHF. Here the CDR3 DNA reads TGTGCCAGCAGCTTAGCGCCCGACGGTGCGGGCAATCAGCCCCAGCATTTT. V gene TRBV7-2 combines with J gene TRBJ1-5; D ambiguous. This CDR3 region has 17 residues. The germline gives CDR1 SGHTA, CDR2 FQGNSA. Between the trimmed V and J ends, which lost 0 bases and 2 bases, there was a span of 14 bases.

The chain recombines TRBV6-5 with TRBJ1-2; tentatively, D is TRBD1 (5 bases). V dropped 0 bases and J dropped 11 bases, with 16 bases sitting between them. The CDR3 length is 14 residues. The germline gives CDR1 MNHEY, CDR2 SVGAGI. For the CDR3, the DNA is TGTGCCAGCAGTTACTCCTCCGTGACACGGGGGTACACCTTC. Translated, it gives CASSYSSVTRGYTF.

In its sample, this clone was seen once. The gene calls are TRBV7-9 and TRBJ1-5, with D perhaps TRBD1 (6 bases). Trimming cost V 3 bases and J 4 bases, with 13 bases left between them. Germline V gene sequence: CDR1 SEHNR, CDR2 FQNEAQ (reference sequence). This CDR3 contains 15 residues. CDR3 region: CASSLPGGSNQPQHF. In DNA form, the CDR3 reads TGTGCCAGCAGCTTGCCGGGGGGCAGTAATCAGCCCCAGCATTTT.

The rearrangement uses TRBV30 and TRBJ1-2, with 8 positions matching TRBD1. Germline CDR1 is GTSNPN and CDR2 is SVGIG (reference sequence). The CDR3 is 14 residues long. J lost 3 bases, V lost 2 bases, and 5 bases had no gene match. CDR3: CAWSIQGAHYGYTF. The CDR3 bases are TGTGCCTGGAGTATTCAGGGGGCCCACTATGGCTACACCTTC.

The chain employs TRBV19 and TRBJ2-2, with a weak D call TRBD2 (6 bases). From germline, CDR1 is LNHDA and CDR2 SQIVND (reference sequence). Trimming left V 5 bases short and J 8 bases short, with 15 bases between. The CDR3 loop spans 14 amino acids. CDR3 protein: CASSYREEGGELFF. The CDR3 DNA reads as TGTGCCAGTAGTTACAGAGAGGAGGGTGGGGAGCTGTTTTTT.